A single T cell receptor (beta chain) is shown here with its context. Its antigen is unknown. A sample-barcoded 5' primer and a J-beta primer mix were used in a second PCR of about 6 to 11 cycles. Every cDNA molecule bore a tag from a template-switch adaptor containing 12 random nucleotides. At least 2.5 million CDR3-containing paired-end reads were obtained per sample. In TCRdb, the 5' RACE reads were re-called with MiXCR into one record per CDR3 protein. Among about 1.5 million distinct CDR3 sequences listed, 40% to 45% were seen once. This record belongs to a study of blood T cells in healthy people across ages. Notes on the study in general: Age showed a roughly linear inverse relationship with TCR beta diversity per million T cells.

V was pared by 5 bases and J by 4 bases, with 22 bases between. This CDR3 has 17 residues. The germline CDR1 and CDR2 sequences are SGHTA and FQGNSA. The receptor was isolated from a young woman in good health. This rearrangement joins TRBV7-2 to TRBJ2-3; D possibly matches TRBD1 or TRBD2 (6 bases each). Sequenced sample: blood. In DNA form, the CDR3 reads TGTGCCAGCAGCACCTCAGGACCGGGGGCGAACGCAGATACGCAGTATTTT. Residues: CASSTSGPGANADTQYF.